The 32 T cell receptor beta chains below come from one sample, sequenced in a study of T cell responses to AZD1222 COVID-19 vaccine. Sequencing was performed with immunoSEQ multiplex PCR; in TCRdb, only in-frame clones are kept and a portion is missing. The table includes about 78,000 clones, around 87% detected once. The sequences come from peripheral blood, collected on day 0 of AZD1222 vaccination. The origin of the receptors is an adult in good health.

The gene calls are TRBV27 and TRBJ2-5; D call uncertain. V was cut by 5 bases and J by 2 bases, with 15 bases left in between. This CDR3 has 15 residues. Germline CDR1 and CDR2: MNHEY and SMNVEV (reference sequence). The CDR3 DNA reads TGTGCCAGCAGTCTCCGACGACGGAAACAAGAGACCCAGTACTTC. It yields the protein CASSLRRRKQETQYF.

The V gene is TRBV7-6, the J gene TRBJ2-7; possibly TRBD2 for D (6 bases). Germline V lookup: CDR1 SGHVS, CDR2 FNYEAQ. V was trimmed by 0 bases and J by 6 bases, leaving 15 bases between them. The CDR3 has 15 amino acids. In DNA, the CDR3 is TGTGCCAGCAGCTTAGCGGCGGACCAGCGGGCCGAGCAGTACTTC. It is translated as CASSLAADQRAEQYF.

The rearrangement uses TRBV5-4 and TRBJ2-1; D is unresolved. CDR1 SGHNT and CDR2 YYREEE come from the germline V gene (reference sequence). Trimming shortened V by 4 bases and J by 6 bases, and 8 bases separated the two germline ends. The CDR3 consists of 12 residues. Here the CDR3 reads CASSRTGNEQFF. In nucleotides, the CDR3 is TGTGCCAGCAGCCGGACGGGCAATGAGCAGTTCTTC.

The table lists this clone with a count of one. V gene TRBV4-1 combines with J gene TRBJ1-4, with TRBD1 matching over 8 bases. The length of the CDR3 is 15 residues. With 2 bases clipped from V and 4 bases from J, the junction kept 3 bases outside the gene matches. Germline lookup yields CDR1 MGHRA and CDR2 YSYEKL. The CDR3 nucleotides are TGCGCCAGCAGCCAACCGGACAGGGATAATGAAAAACTGTTTTTT. Amino acid sequence: CASSQPDRDNEKLFF.

V is TRBV11-2 and J is TRBJ1-6; 9 nucleotides agree with TRBD1. The germline V gene encodes CDR1 SGHAT and CDR2 FQNNGV. V trimming: 5 bases; J trimming: 11 bases; junction bases outside the gene matches: 13. This CDR3 is 16 amino acids long. CDR3 protein: CASSTSLGGQGAPLHF. In DNA, the CDR3 is TGTGCCAGCAGCACCTCATTGGGGGGACAGGGTGCACCCCTCCACTTT.

The rearrangement links TRBV18 to TRBJ2-1; D possibly corresponds to TRBD2 (6 bases). V lost 3 bases and J 8 bases, leaving 14 bases between the germline ends. This CDR3 is 14 amino acids long. CDR1 and CDR2 from the germline V gene are KGHSH and LQKENI. CDR3 DNA: TGTGCCAGCTCACCTCCCGGGAGAGGCGATGAGCAGTTCTTC. Its translation: CASSPPGRGDEQFF.

The chain combines TRBV18 with TRBJ2-1; 10 nucleotides agree with TRBD2. CDR3 length: 15 amino acids. Germline V gene data show CDR1 as KGHSH and CDR2 as LQKENI. Trimming at V came to 3 bases and at J to 9 bases, leaving 8 bases not matched to a gene. DNA for the CDR3: TGTGCCAGCTCACCCAGCAGCGGGAGGGCCCCTGAGCAGTTCTTC. Translated: CASSPSSGRAPEQFF.

This clone has only a few counts. This rearrangement joins TRBV7-9 to TRBJ1-4, with 9 nucleotides matching TRBD1. Germline CDR1 reads SEHNR; CDR2 reads FQNEAQ (reference sequence). The CDR3 consists of 14 residues. With V trimmed by 4 bases and J by 8 bases, 5 bases remained unmatched. CDR3 in DNA: TGTGCCAGCAGCTCGACAGGGGGAAACGAAAAACTGTTTTTT. This sequence encodes CASSSTGGNEKLFF. The variable domain in full, with the rest retrieved from reference TRBV7-9 and TRBJ1-4, is DTGVSQNPRHKITKRGQNVTFRCDPISEHNRLYWYRQTLGQGPEFLTYFQNEAQLEKSRLLSDRFSAERPKGSFSTLEIQRTEQGDSAMYLCASSSTGGNEKLFFGSGTQLSVL.

V gene TRBV9 combines with J gene TRBJ2-3; D gene unclear. Trimming took 4 bases from V and 4 from J, leaving 10 bases between them. The germline V gene encodes CDR1 SGDLS and CDR2 YYNGEE. The CDR3 spans 13 residues. This CDR3 is CASSKDPPDTQYF. The CDR3 DNA follows: TGTGCCAGCAGCAAGGACCCTCCAGATACGCAGTATTTT.

This sequence joins TRBV5-1 and TRBJ1-1, with D unclear. Germline CDR1 and CDR2: SGHRS and YFSETQ. The CDR3 contains 15 residues. V lost 5 bases, J lost 1 base, and 15 bases lay in between. CDR3 region: CASSQEVGRNTEAFF. For the CDR3, the DNA is TGCGCCAGCAGTCAGGAAGTTGGGCGGAACACTGAAGCTTTCTTT.

The chain combines TRBV15 with TRBJ2-7; D is tentatively TRBD1 or TRBD2 (6 bases each). Germline V gives CDR1 LNHNV, CDR2 YYDKDF (reference sequence). The ends were cut back, 0 bases at V and 2 bases at J, with 8 bases in the middle. The CDR3 consists of 14 residues. The CDR3 sequence is CATSRDRGAYEQYF. The CDR3 bases are TGTGCCACCAGCAGAGATAGGGGGGCCTACGAGCAGTACTTC.

The rearrangement links TRBV4-1 to TRBJ1-3; D may be TRBD1 (6 bases). The CDR3 extends over 14 amino acids. Germline CDR1 and CDR2: MGHRA and YSYEKL. The V and J ends lost 3 bases and 2 bases respectively, with 8 bases between them. The CDR3 here is CASSHSGAGNTIYF. DNA of the CDR3: TGCGCCAGCAGCCATTCAGGGGCTGGAAACACCATATATTTT.

This chain links TRBV13 with TRBJ2-1; D is perhaps TRBD2 (7 bases). From germline, CDR1 is PRHDT and CDR2 FYEKMQ (reference sequence). Trimming took off 0 bases at V and 5 bases at J, with 11 bases between the two ends. CDR3 size: 15 residues. The CDR3 region is CASSLGQGRDNEQFF. The DNA of the CDR3 is TGTGCCAGCAGCTTAGGGCAGGGGAGGGACAATGAGCAGTTCTTC. Filled out from reference TRBV13 and TRBJ2-1, the complete variable domain reads AAGVIQSPRHLIKEKRETATLKCYPIPRHDTVYWYQQGPGQDPQFLISFYEKMQSDKGSIPDRFSAQQFSDYHSELNMSSLELGDSALYFCASSLGQGRDNEQFFGPGTRLTVL.

This rearrangement joins TRBV5-1 to TRBJ2-3, with unresolved D. Trimming left V 0 bases short and J 0 bases short, with 5 bases between. CDR1 SGHRS and CDR2 YFSETQ come from the germline V gene. This CDR3 region has 14 residues. In nucleotides, the CDR3 is TGCGCCAGCAGCTTGGGTTATAGCACAGATACGCAGTATTTT. Its translation is CASSLGYSTDTQYF.

J is TRBJ2-2 and V is TRBV12-3 or TRBV12-4; D is uncertain. Trimming took 4 bases from V and 6 from J, leaving 9 bases between them. The CDR3 length is 13 residues. The CDR3: CASSSLGSGELFF. The CDR3 DNA sequence: TGTGCCAGCAGTTCTCTAGGTTCCGGGGAGCTGTTTTTT.

The V and J genes are TRBV2 and TRBJ2-7; D could derive from TRBD1 or TRBD2 (5 bases each). The CDR3 consists of 15 residues. Germline lookup yields CDR1 SNHLY and CDR2 FYNNEI. V dropped 7 bases and J dropped 2 bases, with 18 bases sitting between them. CDR3: CASIRRGGYAYEQYF. As DNA, the CDR3 is TGTGCCAGCATCCGAAGGGGCGGGTATGCCTACGAGCAGTACTTC.

This chain links TRBV6-5 with TRBJ1-3; 11 bases agree with TRBD1. In germline, CDR1 is MNHEY, CDR2 SVGAGI. The V and J ends lost 10 bases and 8 bases, in that order; junction bases with no gene match: 7. This CDR3 has 13 amino acids. The CDR3 sequence: CATRTGGPDTIYF. In DNA, the CDR3 is TGTGCCACCCGGACAGGGGGCCCCGACACCATATATTTT.

This clone was seen only a few times. The chain uses TRBV30 and TRBJ1-3; no reliable D call. Deletions cut 2 bases from V and 0 bases from J, with 8 bases between. The CDR3 is made up of 14 amino acids. Looked up from germline, CDR1 is GTSNPN and CDR2 is SVGIG (reference sequence). CDR3 coding DNA: TGTGCCTGGAGTCCGGGGTCCTCTGGAAACACCATATATTTT. This gives the protein CAWSPGSSGNTIYF.

The chain links TRBV27 to TRBJ1-3; a weak D match, TRBD1 (5 bases). This CDR3 contains 14 residues. V was cut by 4 bases and J by 5 bases, with 12 bases left in between. CDR1 and CDR2 (germline): MNHEY, SMNVEV (reference sequence). The CDR3 DNA is TGTGCCAGCAGTTCAGGGTCGAGTCGAAACACCATATATTTT. Protein product: CASSSGSSRNTIYF.

The rearrangement joins TRBV2 to TRBJ1-2; D not certain. The CDR3 spans 10 residues. Germline CDR1 and CDR2: SNHLY and FYNNEI. The V gene lost 6 bases and the J gene lost 8 bases, with 7 bases spanning the gap. The CDR3 DNA is TGTGCCAGCAGACCCGACGGCTACACCTTC. The encoded protein is CASRPDGYTF.

The chain has TRBV9 and TRBJ1-2; tentatively, D is TRBD1 (6 bases). CDR3 length: 15 residues. Trimming removed 3 bases from V and 5 bases from J, with 17 bases in between. The V gene's germline CDR1 is SGDLS and CDR2 YYNGEE. The CDR3 loop reads CASSGGLGGVYGYTF. In DNA form, the CDR3 reads TGTGCCAGCAGCGGAGGGCTAGGGGGTGTATATGGCTACACCTTC. Looking up the rest from reference TRBV9 and TRBJ1-2 gives the full variable domain: DSGVTQTPKHLITATGQRVTLRCSPRSGDLSVYWYQQSLDQGLQFLIQYYNGEERAKGNILERFSAQQFPDLHSELNLSSLELGDSALYFCASSGGLGGVYGYTFGSGTRLTVV.

J is TRBJ2-1 and V is TRBV6-5; D gene uncertain. The germline V gene encodes CDR1 MNHEY and CDR2 SVGAGI. Trimming removed 2 bases from V and 3 bases from J, with 5 bases in between. The CDR3 loop spans 13 amino acids. The CDR3 is CASSYGHYNEQFF. CDR3 bases: TGTGCCAGCAGTTACGGCCACTACAATGAGCAGTTCTTC.

The V gene is TRBV28, the J gene TRBJ2-7, with 8 positions matching TRBD2. There are 11 residues in the CDR3. Germline CDR1 reads MDHEN; CDR2 reads SYDVKM. Unmatched junction bases numbered 6, after V lost 7 bases and J lost 10 bases. CDR3 protein: CASIGTSLQYF. Here the CDR3 DNA reads TGTGCCAGCATCGGGACTAGTCTTCAGTACTTC.

This clone was counted only a few times. The chain uses TRBV5-6 and TRBJ1-4; 7 bases match TRBD1. The germline CDR1 and CDR2 sequences are SGHDT and YYEEEE. V lost 5 bases, J lost 4 bases, and 5 bases stayed unmatched. The CDR3 sequence is 14 residues long. The CDR3 DNA sequence: TGTGCCAGCAGATCCGGGACAGTTAATGAAAAACTGTTTTTT. Protein sequence: CASRSGTVNEKLFF.

This clone was detected once. The chain couples TRBV19 to TRBJ2-3; tentative D call: TRBD2 (6 bases). The CDR3 spans 16 residues. Trimming took 1 base from V and 2 from J, leaving 13 bases between them. CDR1 is LNHDA and CDR2 is SQIVND in the germline V gene (reference sequence). CDR3 nucleotide sequence: TGTGCCAGTAGTATAGTTGTAGCGGTGCACACAGATACGCAGTATTTT. It codes for CASSIVVAVHTDTQYF.

The rearrangement uses TRBV7-9 and TRBJ2-3, with 9 bases lining up with TRBD1. Germline V gene data show CDR1 as SEHNR and CDR2 as FQNEAQ (reference sequence). Trimming removed 1 base from V and 1 base from J; junction bases left unmatched: 6. This CDR3 is 17 amino acids long. Here the CDR3 reads CASSLGDRAMGTDTQYF. The CDR3 DNA is TGTGCCAGCAGCTTAGGGGACAGGGCAATGGGCACAGATACGCAGTATTTT. Using reference TRBV7-9 and TRBJ2-3 for the parts outside the CDR3, the full variable domain is DTGVSQNPRHKITKRGQNVTFRCDPISEHNRLYWYRQTLGQGPEFLTYFQNEAQLEKSRLLSDRFSAERPKGSFSTLEIQRTEQGDSAMYLCASSLGDRAMGTDTQYFGPGTRLTVL.

The chain combines TRBV10-3 with TRBJ2-3; 9 bases map to TRBD2. The CDR3 is made up of 19 amino acids. Unmatched junction bases numbered 15, after V lost 2 bases and J lost 3 bases. CDR1 and CDR2 (germline): ENHRY, SYGVKD. This CDR3 is CAISEKALRGAGGTDTQYF. The DNA of the CDR3 is TGTGCCATCAGTGAGAAGGCATTAAGGGGTGCGGGAGGGACAGATACGCAGTATTTT.

The chain uses TRBV9 and TRBJ2-5; a possible D gene is TRBD2 (7 bases). The CDR3 consists of 17 residues. The V end was cut by 2 bases, the J end by 4 bases, with 21 bases between. Germline CDR1 and CDR2: SGDLS and YYNGEE. DNA for the CDR3: TGTGCCAGCAGCGTTGGTGGGGGCGGCGGGAGCGGAGAGACCCAGTACTTC. It codes for CASSVGGGGGSGETQYF.

The rearrangement joins TRBV6-1 to TRBJ2-1; 8 bases match TRBD2. V lost 2 bases and J lost 7; bases outside the gene matches: 4. The CDR3 is 14 residues long. Germline CDR1 reads MNHNS; CDR2 reads SASEGT. This CDR3 is CASSEYTSGNEQFF. Written as DNA, the CDR3 is TGTGCCAGCAGTGAATACACTAGCGGAAATGAGCAGTTCTTC.

This chain links TRBV24-1 with TRBJ1-2; no reliable D call. There are 11 residues in the CDR3. Germline CDR1 KGHDR, CDR2 SFDVKD. The ends were cut back, 2 bases at V and 8 bases at J, with 5 bases in the middle. For the CDR3, the DNA is TGTGCCACCAGTGATTCACGAGGCTACACCTTC. Translating gives CATSDSRGYTF.

In DNA, the CDR3 is TGCGCCAGCAGCGTGAACCAGGGGTCCTACGAGCAGTACTTC. It is translated as CASSVNQGSYEQYF. V gene TRBV5-1 combines with J gene TRBJ2-7, with D possibly matching TRBD1 (6 bases). V dropped 4 bases and J dropped 1 base, with 12 bases sitting between them. Per germline, CDR1 SGHRS and CDR2 YFSETQ. This CDR3 comprises 14 residues.

This clone has just a few counts. This rearrangement joins TRBV20-1 to TRBJ2-5; D remains unclear. There are 13 residues in the CDR3. From germline, CDR1 is DFQATT and CDR2 SNEGSKA (reference sequence). Trimming took 3 bases from V and 1 from J, leaving 9 bases between them. The CDR3 loop reads CSASRRSQETQYF. DNA of the CDR3: TGCAGTGCTAGTCGTCGGTCCCAAGAGACCCAGTACTTC.